One sample yielded the 20 T cell receptor beta chains listed below, sequenced in a study of identical twins. TCRdb fed the 5' RACE reads into MiXCR, producing one record per CDR3 protein. The table records around 690,000 distinct CDR3 sequences, 21% of them present only once. The same data also went into a second study, on T cells expressing NK-cell markers.

Material for sequencing was PBMCs. These TCRs come from a woman aged 18-29 years in good health.

Only a few counts were recorded for this clonotype. This chain joins TRBV24-1 and TRBJ1-5, with D hard to call. The CDR3 totals 13 residues. V lost 0 bases and J lost 6, with 5 bases in between. The germline CDR1 and CDR2 sequences are KGHDR and SFDVKD. The CDR3, as DNA: TGTGCCACCAGTGATTTGCGAGGTCAGCCCCAGCATTTT. Translating gives CATSDLRGQPQHF.

V is TRBV20-1 and J is TRBJ2-1, with TRBD2 as a possible D gene (6 bases). CDR3 size: 15 residues. V lost 0 bases to trimming and J lost 0 bases, with 9 bases between them. Germline V gives CDR1 DFQATT, CDR2 SNEGSKA (reference sequence). The CDR3 protein is CSARDGGASYNEQFF. CDR3 DNA: TGCAGTGCTAGAGACGGCGGGGCCTCCTACAATGAGCAGTTCTTC.

This clonotype has at least ten counts. The genes are TRBV12-3 or TRBV12-4 and TRBJ2-7; a weak D match, TRBD2 (5 bases). CDR3 length: 13 amino acids. The ends were cut back, 5 bases at V and 3 bases at J, with 11 bases in the middle. The CDR3 sequence is CASSIGLNYEQYF. In nucleotides, the CDR3 is TGTGCCAGCAGTATAGGACTCAACTACGAGCAGTACTTC.

This clonotype was detected ten times or more. V usage is TRBV10-2 and J usage is TRBJ2-1; D is undetermined. The ends were cut back, 8 bases at V and 5 bases at J, with 10 bases in the middle. There are 12 residues in the CDR3. Germline values: CDR1 WSHSY, CDR2 SAAADI. Here the CDR3 reads CASGRADNEQFF. The CDR3 DNA is TGCGCCAGCGGGCGAGCCGACAATGAGCAGTTCTTC.

CDR3 residues: CASSGPGFSYNEQFF. The CDR3 DNA sequence: TGTGCCAGCAGCGGTCCGGGATTTTCCTACAATGAGCAGTTCTTC. The chain employs TRBV5-6 and TRBJ2-1, with D possibly matching TRBD2 (5 bases). CDR1 SGHDT and CDR2 YYEEEE come from the germline V gene. V was clipped by 4 bases and J by 1 base, with 12 bases between them. This CDR3 comprises 15 residues. Full variable domain (missing parts from reference TRBV5-6 and TRBJ2-1): DAGVTQSPTHLIKTRGQQVTLRCSPKSGHDTVSWYQQALGQGPQFIFQYYEEEERQRGNFPDRFSGHQFPNYSSELNVNALLLGDSALYLCASSGPGFSYNEQFFGPGTRLTVL.

This clonotype was seen only a few times. The chain couples TRBV29-1 to TRBJ2-1; the match to TRBD2 covers 10 bases. The V gene's germline CDR1 is SQVTM and CDR2 ANQGSEA. V shed 2 bases and J 8 bases; nucleotides not matched to a gene: 9. This CDR3 is built from 15 residues. The CDR3 protein is CSVELTSGKWDEQFF. The CDR3, as DNA: TGCAGCGTTGAACTTACTAGCGGGAAGTGGGATGAGCAGTTCTTC.

The V call is TRBV6-1, the J call TRBJ2-2; TRBD2 matches 12 bases. Trimming at V came to 4 bases and at J to 8 bases, leaving 5 bases not matched to a gene. The CDR3 consists of 15 residues. Germline V CDR1 and CDR2: MNHNS, SASEGT. The CDR3 nucleotides are TGTGCCAGCAGTGTGCTAGCGGGAGGGCCTGGGGAGCTGTTTTTT. Translation: CASSVLAGGPGELFF.

This clonotype appeared a few times. CDR3 amino acids: CSATWTGEAFF. CDR3 nucleotides: TGCAGTGCCACCTGGACGGGGGAAGCTTTCTTT. V usage is TRBV20-1 and J usage is TRBJ1-1; D remains unclear. The germline V gene encodes CDR1 DFQATT and CDR2 SNEGSKA (reference sequence). The CDR3 runs 11 residues. V was shortened by 6 bases and J by 8 bases, with 13 bases between the two germline ends.

This clonotype was seen only a few times. The chain recombines TRBV10-3 with TRBJ2-3, with 7 bases that match TRBD2. The germline V gene has CDR1 ENHRY and CDR2 SYGVKD. Trimming at V came to 6 bases and at J to 4 bases, leaving 7 bases not matched to a gene. The CDR3 loop spans 14 amino acids. The CDR3 is CAIRGWEGADTQYF. The CDR3 bases are TGTGCCATCAGGGGATGGGAGGGCGCAGATACGCAGTATTTT.

This chain uses TRBV5-5 with TRBJ2-7; D remains unclear. CDR1 and CDR2 (germline): SGHKS, YYEKEE (reference sequence). Trimming stripped 3 bases from V and 9 bases from J, with 16 bases between. This CDR3 is built from 13 residues. The CDR3 DNA reads TGTGCCAGCAGCTCCGGACGGATCGTCGGGCAGTACTTC. Its protein product is CASSSGRIVGQYF. Complete variable domain (other parts from reference TRBV5-5 and TRBJ2-7): DAGVTQSPTHLIKTRGQQVTLRCSPISGHKSVSWYQQVLGQGPQFIFQYYEKEERGRGNFPDRFSARQFPNYSSELNVNALLLGDSALYLCASSSGRIVGQYFGPGTRLTVT.

The chain couples TRBV5-6 to TRBJ2-1; no firm D call. The CDR3 spans 15 residues. V shed 4 bases and J shed 3 bases, with 14 bases lying between them. Germline assignment: CDR1 SGHDT and CDR2 YYEEEE. The CDR3 loop is CASSLREAFYNEQFF. CDR3 coding DNA: TGTGCCAGCAGCCTTCGAGAGGCATTCTACAATGAGCAGTTCTTC.

This clonotype was recorded a few times. The gene calls are TRBV3-1 and TRBJ2-1; weak D call: TRBD2 (5 bases). This CDR3 spans 13 amino acids. The germline V gene encodes CDR1 LGHDT and CDR2 YNNKEL (reference sequence). The V end lost 4 bases, the J end lost 9 bases, and 13 bases lay between the germline ends. The CDR3 region has the DNA TGTGCCAGCAGCCCCCGGGATAGCTCTGAGCAGTTCTTC. Amino acids: CASSPRDSSEQFF.

The chain is built from TRBV20-1 and TRBJ2-5; 11 bases align to TRBD2. The CDR3 loop spans 16 amino acids. Germline CDR1 DFQATT, CDR2 SNEGSKA (reference sequence). V lost 1 base and J lost 5; bases outside the gene matches: 9. CDR3 sequence (DNA): TGCAGTGCTAGAGTGGGTAGCGGGAGGGCCGGGGAGACCCAGTACTTC. It translates to CSARVGSGRAGETQYF.

V gene TRBV6-5 combines with J gene TRBJ2-1; D not resolved. The CDR3 has 15 amino acids. The V gene lost 2 bases and the J gene lost 5 bases, with 13 bases spanning the gap. Germline V gene lookup returns CDR1 MNHEY and CDR2 SVGAGI. DNA of the CDR3: TGTGCCAGCAGTTACGTTGCGCGACTGAACAATGAGCAGTTCTTC. Amino acid sequence: CASSYVARLNNEQFF.

This clonotype was detected a few times. The chain employs TRBV7-9 and TRBJ2-7, with 11 bases fitting TRBD2. This CDR3 is 16 amino acids long. The germline gives CDR1 SEHNR, CDR2 FQNEAQ (reference sequence). V shed 5 bases and J 4 bases; nucleotides not matched to a gene: 10. CDR3 sequence reads: CASSAPTSGRRYEQYF. Here the CDR3 DNA reads TGTGCCAGCAGCGCGCCTACTAGCGGGAGACGGTACGAGCAGTACTTC.

There are a few counts of this clonotype. The chain combines TRBV12-3 or TRBV12-4 with TRBJ2-3; D remains unclear. The V gene lost 5 bases and the J gene lost 4 bases, with 22 bases spanning the gap. This CDR3 comprises 17 residues. The CDR3, as DNA: TGTGCCAGCAGTCGGAAGAGCCGTAGAATGAGAGCAGATACGCAGTATTTT. This codes for CASSRKSRRMRADTQYF.

The chain is built from TRBV3-1 and TRBJ2-2; a weak D match, TRBD2 (6 bases). The CDR3 runs 15 residues. Looked up from germline, CDR1 is LGHDT and CDR2 is YNNKEL (reference sequence). V dropped 7 bases and J dropped 10 bases, with 22 bases sitting between them. Here the CDR3 reads CASTQNRLGLLELFF. CDR3 sequence (DNA): TGTGCCAGCACCCAGAATCGACTAGGTTTGTTGGAGCTGTTTTTT.

This clonotype was counted at least ten times. The chain is built from TRBV2 and TRBJ1-5; D is perhaps TRBD1 (5 bases). V gave up 7 bases and J gave up 7 bases, with 20 bases separating them. The CDR3 has 15 residues. The germline CDR1 and CDR2 sequences are SNHLY and FYNNEI. The CDR3 protein is CASTSGRQLGQPQHF. Written as DNA, the CDR3 is TGTGCCAGCACGTCGGGACGTCAGCTCGGGCAGCCCCAGCATTTT.

This chain uses TRBV6-2 or TRBV6-3 with TRBJ2-1; D gene uncertain. This CDR3 is built from 14 residues. The germline CDR1 and CDR2 sequences are MNHEY and SVGEGT. V dropped 2 bases and J dropped 7 bases, with 12 bases sitting between them. The CDR3 DNA follows: TGTGCCAGCAGTTACAGACCCACCCTGAATGAGCAGTTCTTC. Amino acid sequence: CASSYRPTLNEQFF.

V and J are TRBV11-2 and TRBJ2-2; D might be TRBD1 (6 bases). The germline gives CDR1 SGHAT, CDR2 FQNNGV. V was shortened by 4 bases and J by 3 bases, with 9 bases between the two germline ends. The CDR3 loop spans 14 amino acids. CDR3 amino acids: CASSSRGYTGELFF. The CDR3 nucleotides read TGTGCCAGCAGCTCCAGGGGTTACACCGGGGAGCTGTTTTTT.